Listed here are 21 T cell receptor beta chains from one sample, sequenced in a study of T cells in Graves' hyperthyroidism and ophthalmopathy. Amplification yielded TCR beta CDR3 regions, with RNA transcripts as the source. First-round RT-PCR with HTBI primers amplified the TCR CDR3 region. TCRdb used MiXCR to reprocess the multiplex PCR reads, holding one entry per CDR3 protein. The table shows approximately 400,000 distinct CDR3 sequences, with roughly 13% occurring only once. Sample: blood. Receptors were obtained from a woman in her sixties with Graves' hyperthyroidism.

This clonotype was counted at least ten times. The chain uses TRBV2 and TRBJ2-2, with TRBD1 as a possible D gene (5 bases). Deletions cut 8 bases from V and 2 bases from J, with 9 bases between. The CDR3 totals 13 residues. CDR1 SNHLY and CDR2 FYNNEI come from the germline V gene. For the CDR3, the DNA is TGTGCCAGCGACAGAGGAAACACCGGGGAGCTGTTTTTT. It encodes CASDRGNTGELFF.

The rearrangement uses TRBV11-2 and TRBJ2-7; 10 positions agree with TRBD1. The CDR3 is 15 amino acids. J lost 7 bases, V lost 1 base, and 7 bases had no gene match. The germline V gene has CDR1 SGHAT and CDR2 FQNNGV. The CDR3 DNA is TGTGCCAGCAGCTTAGGGCGTGACAGGGGGCTTGAGCAGTACTTC. Encoded protein: CASSLGRDRGLEQYF.

This clonotype was seen at least ten times. V gene TRBV12-3 or TRBV12-4 combines with J gene TRBJ2-1; 9 nucleotides agree with TRBD1. CDR3 length: 15 amino acids. The V gene end was trimmed by 6 bases and the J gene end by 4 bases; junction bases not matched to a gene: 7. The CDR3: CASSPDRGTYNEQFF. The CDR3 coding sequence is TGTGCCAGCAGCCCAGACAGGGGGACGTACAATGAGCAGTTCTTC.

CDR3: CAWSPAGAPQHF. The CDR3 bases are TGTGCCTGGAGTCCGGCAGGGGCGCCCCAGCATTTT. V gene TRBV30 combines with J gene TRBJ1-5; possible D gene TRBD1, 6 bases. Germline V gene data show CDR1 as GTSNPN and CDR2 as SVGIG (reference sequence). Trimming removed 2 bases from V and 9 bases from J, with 11 bases in between. CDR3 length: 12 residues.

Regarding this clonotype: A much larger clone differs by one base, so this may be a read error. This CDR3 is missing its conserved last phenylalanine or tryptophan, likely due to a read error. The rearrangement links TRBV5-1 to TRBJ2-1; 9 positions match TRBD2. Germline CDR1 and CDR2: SGHRS and YFSETQ. This CDR3 region has 15 residues. V shed 0 bases, J shed 6 bases, and the junction held 4 bases outside the gene matches. The CDR3 DNA follows: TGCGCCAGCAGCTTGGGACTAGCGGATTTCAATGAGCAGTTCTCC. It translates to CASSLGLADFNEQFS.

This clonotype was found many times. The genes are TRBV24-1 and TRBJ1-5; D unresolved. Germline CDR1 KGHDR, CDR2 SFDVKD. V was pared by 2 bases and J by 3 bases, with 16 bases between. CDR3 length equals 17 residues. The DNA for the CDR3 is TGTGCCACCAGTGATTGGGTGTGGGCAGGAGTCAATCAGCCCCAGCATTTT. The encoded protein is CATSDWVWAGVNQPQHF.

This clonotype was observed at least ten times. This chain connects TRBV5-1 to TRBJ1-1; possibly TRBD1 for D (6 bases). The CDR3 is 13 residues long. Germline CDR1 and CDR2: SGHRS and YFSETQ. The V and J ends lost 3 bases and 2 bases respectively, with 8 bases between them. The CDR3 DNA sequence: TGCGCCAGCAGCTATGGGACAAACACTGAAGCTTTCTTT. Encoded protein: CASSYGTNTEAFF.

This clonotype was observed many times. The chain has TRBV3-1 and TRBJ2-7, with TRBD2 identical over 8 bases. CDR3 size: 15 residues. The V gene's germline CDR1 is LGHDT and CDR2 YNNKEL (reference sequence). Losses at the gene ends were 1 base for V and 3 bases for J; bases not matched to a gene: 5. The CDR3 DNA sequence: TGTGCCAGCAGCCAAGCCGGGACTAGGGTCTACGAGCAGTACTTC. Its protein product is CASSQAGTRVYEQYF.

In this sample, this clonotype turned up many times. The junction and the germline gene differ at one end; a read error may be behind it. The V call is TRBV3-1, the J call TRBJ2-3, with a possible D match to TRBD2 (6 bases). Germline assignment: CDR1 LGHDT and CDR2 YNNKEL (reference sequence). The CDR3 is 14 amino acids. In DNA, the CDR3 is TGCGCCAGCAGCCGACTAACGGGAGCAGATACGCAGTATTTT. Residues: CASSRLTGADTQYF.

This clonotype was seen at least ten times. J is TRBJ2-7 and V is TRBV28, with TRBD2 identical over 9 bases. The CDR3 sequence is 15 residues long. The germline CDR1 and CDR2 sequences are MDHEN and SYDVKM. V shed 0 bases and J 5 bases; nucleotides not matched to a gene: 5. CDR3 in DNA: TGTGCCAGCAGTTTATGGGCTAGCGGGAACCACGAGCAGTACTTC. It codes for CASSLWASGNHEQYF.

The chain carries TRBV18 and TRBJ2-7; a weak D match, TRBD1 (5 bases). This CDR3 region has 14 residues. Trimming cost V 2 bases and J 6 bases, with 14 bases left between them. The germline gives CDR1 KGHSH, CDR2 LQKENI. As DNA, the CDR3 is TGTGCCAGCTCACCAAAGGGGTCCCCAAGCGAGCAGTACTTC. It yields the protein CASSPKGSPSEQYF.

This clonotype has at least ten counts. J is TRBJ2-3 and V is TRBV7-8; 14 nucleotides align to TRBD2. The CDR3 has 20 residues. J was trimmed by 4 bases and V by 0 bases; bases with no gene match: 12. Germline CDR1 reads SGHVS; CDR2 reads FQNEAQ. CDR3 sequence: CASSLARRHGTSGRADTQYF. CDR3 sequence (DNA): TGTGCCAGCAGCTTAGCCAGAAGACACGGGACTAGCGGGAGAGCAGATACGCAGTATTTT.

This clonotype occurred many times. V and J are TRBV2 and TRBJ1-4; TRBD1 matches at 7 bases. The CDR3 runs 14 residues. V was clipped by 4 bases and J by 8 bases; unmatched bases: 7. Germline V gene sequence: CDR1 SNHLY, CDR2 FYNNEI. The CDR3 coding sequence is TGTGCCAGCAGTGGACAGGGCCGAGGCGAAAAACTGTTTTTT. As protein: CASSGQGRGEKLFF.

This clonotype was counted ten times or more. V usage is TRBV6-1 and J usage is TRBJ2-5, with 10 bases that match TRBD2. This CDR3 is 15 amino acids long. With V trimmed by 4 bases and J by 5 bases, 7 bases remained unmatched. The V gene's germline CDR1 is MNHNS and CDR2 SASEGT. The CDR3 DNA sequence: TGTGCCAGCAGTGCCGGGACTAGCGTGAGCGAGACCCAGTACTTC. Encoded protein: CASSAGTSVSETQYF.

This clonotype was counted ten times or more. Written as DNA, the CDR3 is TGCAGCGTTCGGTCAGGCGGTGATACGCAGTATTTT. It specifies CSVRSGGDTQYF. This sequence joins TRBV29-1 and TRBJ2-3; D is undetermined. The V and J ends lost 5 bases and 6 bases respectively, with 12 bases between them. Germline V gene sequence: CDR1 SQVTM, CDR2 ANQGSEA. CDR3 length equals 12 residues.

The sample holds many counts of this clonotype. The chain recombines TRBV12-3 or TRBV12-4 with TRBJ1-2, with D perhaps TRBD1 (5 bases). V lost 3 bases, J lost 4 bases, and 9 bases lay in between. CDR3 size: 13 residues. In DNA, the CDR3 is TGTGCCAGCAGTTTCGACAGATCCTATGGCTACACCTTC. This sequence encodes CASSFDRSYGYTF.

For this clonotype: At one end the junction does not follow the germline gene, possibly because of a read error. The chain carries TRBV5-1 and TRBJ1-2; the match to TRBD1 covers 7 bases. Germline loops: CDR1 SGHRS, CDR2 YFSETQ. This CDR3 has 15 amino acids. The CDR3 loop reads CAGSPGTDLRLGYTF. The CDR3 DNA reads TGCGCCGGCAGCCCGGGGACAGACCTTCGCTTGGGCTACACCTTC.

There are many counts of this clonotype. The chain employs TRBV30 and TRBJ1-1; D is uncertain. The germline V gene encodes CDR1 GTSNPN and CDR2 SVGIG (reference sequence). CDR3 size: 11 residues. Trimming pared 3 bases from V and 5 bases from J, leaving 7 bases between. The CDR3 region has the DNA TGTGCCTGGAGCGTGACGACTGAAGCTTTCTTT. This translates into CAWSVTTEAFF.

This clonotype was seen repeatedly, ten times or more. This chain uses TRBV28 with TRBJ2-1, with TRBD2 as a possible D gene (6 bases). With 6 bases removed from V and 5 bases from J, the gap between germline ends came to 17 bases. This CDR3 has 15 residues. Looked up from germline, CDR1 is MDHEN and CDR2 is SYDVKM. The CDR3 is CASSTSGLGNNEQFF. CDR3 coding DNA: TGTGCCAGCAGCACCTCGGGACTGGGGAACAATGAGCAGTTCTTC.

This clonotype was counted only a few times. This chain connects TRBV24-1 to TRBJ1-5, with no clear D. This CDR3 is 14 amino acids long. With 5 bases removed from V and 1 base from J, the gap between germline ends came to 8 bases. Germline V CDR1 and CDR2: KGHDR, SFDVKD. The CDR3 reads CATSGVTSNQPQHF. The DNA of the CDR3 is TGTGCCACCAGTGGGGTGACGAGCAATCAGCCCCAGCATTTT.

V is TRBV27 and J is TRBJ2-2; D gene ambiguous. This CDR3 is 14 amino acids long. Germline CDR1 is MNHEY and CDR2 is SMNVEV (reference sequence). V gave up 7 bases and J gave up 1 base, with 10 bases separating them. The CDR3 DNA sequence: TGTGCCAGCAACCGTTATGAGAACACCGGGGAGCTGTTTTTT. Its translation: CASNRYENTGELFF.